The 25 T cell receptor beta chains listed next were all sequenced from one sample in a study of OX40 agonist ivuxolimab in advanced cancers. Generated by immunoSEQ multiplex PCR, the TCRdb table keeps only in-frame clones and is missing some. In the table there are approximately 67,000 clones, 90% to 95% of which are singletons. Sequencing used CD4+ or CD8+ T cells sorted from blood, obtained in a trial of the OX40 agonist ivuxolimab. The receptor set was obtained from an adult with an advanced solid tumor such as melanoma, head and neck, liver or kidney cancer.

CDR3 DNA sequence: TGTGCCAGCAGTTTATCTTACAGTAGCTCCTACGAGCAGTACTTC. It encodes CASSLSYSSSYEQYF. This chain connects TRBV27 to TRBJ2-7; D is undetermined. The CDR3 runs 15 residues. The germline V gene encodes CDR1 MNHEY and CDR2 SMNVEV (reference sequence). The V gene lost 0 bases and the J gene lost 0 bases, with 9 bases spanning the gap.

The CDR3 bases are TGTGCCAGCAGTAATCTAGCTTCGTACGAGCAGTACTTC. It encodes CASSNLASYEQYF. The chain couples TRBV28 to TRBJ2-7; D may be TRBD2 (5 bases). Germline V lookup: CDR1 MDHEN, CDR2 SYDVKM. The V and J ends lost 5 bases and 4 bases respectively, with 12 bases between them. The CDR3 runs 13 residues.

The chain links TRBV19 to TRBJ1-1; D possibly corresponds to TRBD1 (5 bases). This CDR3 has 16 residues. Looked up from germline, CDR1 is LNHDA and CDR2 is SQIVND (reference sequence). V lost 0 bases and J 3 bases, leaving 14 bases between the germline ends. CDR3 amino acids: CASSIEGDPMDTEAFF. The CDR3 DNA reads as TGTGCCAGTAGTATAGAGGGGGATCCGATGGACACTGAAGCTTTCTTT.

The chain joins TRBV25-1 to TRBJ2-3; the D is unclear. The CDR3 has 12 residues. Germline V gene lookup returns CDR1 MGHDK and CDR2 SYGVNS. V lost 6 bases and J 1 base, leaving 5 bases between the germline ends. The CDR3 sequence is CASSWGTDTQYF. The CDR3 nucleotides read TGTGCCAGCAGCTGGGGCACAGATACGCAGTATTTT.

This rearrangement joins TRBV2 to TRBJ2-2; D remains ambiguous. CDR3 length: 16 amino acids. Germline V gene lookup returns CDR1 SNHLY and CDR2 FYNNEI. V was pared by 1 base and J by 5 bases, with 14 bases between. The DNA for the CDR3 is TGTGCCAGCAGTGAAGATCCAGTACGAATTACCGGGGAGCTGTTTTTT. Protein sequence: CASSEDPVRITGELFF.

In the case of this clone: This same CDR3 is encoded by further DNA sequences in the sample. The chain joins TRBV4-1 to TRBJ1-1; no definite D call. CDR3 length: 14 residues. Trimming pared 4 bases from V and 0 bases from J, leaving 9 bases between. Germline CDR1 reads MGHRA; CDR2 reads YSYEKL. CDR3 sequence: CASSLSPLNTEAFF. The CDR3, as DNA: TGCGCCAGCAGCCTTTCCCCCTTGAACACTGAAGCTTTCTTT.

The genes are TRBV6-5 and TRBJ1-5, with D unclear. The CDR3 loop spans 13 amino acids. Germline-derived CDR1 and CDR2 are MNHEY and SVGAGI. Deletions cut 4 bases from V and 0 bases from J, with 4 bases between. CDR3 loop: CASSSNSNQPQHF. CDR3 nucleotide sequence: TGTGCCAGCAGTTCTAATAGCAATCAGCCCCAGCATTTT.

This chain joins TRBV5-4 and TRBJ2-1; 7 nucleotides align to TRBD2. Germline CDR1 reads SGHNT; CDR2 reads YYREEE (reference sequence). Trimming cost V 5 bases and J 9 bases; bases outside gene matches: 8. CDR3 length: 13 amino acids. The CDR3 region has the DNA TGTGCCAGCAGATCCGGGGCGGGGGTTGAGCAGTTCTTC. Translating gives CASRSGAGVEQFF.

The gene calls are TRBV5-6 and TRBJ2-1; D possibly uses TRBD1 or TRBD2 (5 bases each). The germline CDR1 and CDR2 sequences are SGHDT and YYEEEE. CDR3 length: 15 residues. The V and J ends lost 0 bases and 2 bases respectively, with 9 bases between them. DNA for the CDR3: TGTGCCAGCAGCTTGGCCGGGACCCCCTACAATGAGCAGTTCTTC. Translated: CASSLAGTPYNEQFF.

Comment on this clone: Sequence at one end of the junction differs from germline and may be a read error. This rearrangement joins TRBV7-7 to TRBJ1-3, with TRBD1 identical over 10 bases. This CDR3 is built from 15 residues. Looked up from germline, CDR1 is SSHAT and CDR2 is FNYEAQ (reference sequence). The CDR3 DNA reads TGTGCTAGCAGCCGGGACAGGGGCCCGGGAAACACCATATATTTT. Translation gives CASSRDRGPGNTIYF.

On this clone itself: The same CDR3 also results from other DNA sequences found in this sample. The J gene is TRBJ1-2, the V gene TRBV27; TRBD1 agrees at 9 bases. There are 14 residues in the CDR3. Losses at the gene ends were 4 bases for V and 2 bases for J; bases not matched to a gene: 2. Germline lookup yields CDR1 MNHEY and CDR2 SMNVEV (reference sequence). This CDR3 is CASSWGQGNYGYTF. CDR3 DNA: TGTGCCAGCAGTTGGGGACAGGGAAACTATGGCTACACCTTC.

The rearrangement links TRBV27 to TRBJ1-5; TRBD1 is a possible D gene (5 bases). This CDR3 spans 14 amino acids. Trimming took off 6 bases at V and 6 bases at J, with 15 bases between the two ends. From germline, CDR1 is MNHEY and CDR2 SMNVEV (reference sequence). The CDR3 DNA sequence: TGTGCCAGCAGCCGGGACGGTCCCCGTCAGCCCCAGCATTTT. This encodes CASSRDGPRQPQHF.

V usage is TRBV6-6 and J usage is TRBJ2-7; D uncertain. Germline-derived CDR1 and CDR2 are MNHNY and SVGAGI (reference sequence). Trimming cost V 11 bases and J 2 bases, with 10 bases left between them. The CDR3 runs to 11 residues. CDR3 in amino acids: CASAVTYEQYF. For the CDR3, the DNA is TGTGCCTCGGCCGTGACCTACGAGCAGTACTTC.

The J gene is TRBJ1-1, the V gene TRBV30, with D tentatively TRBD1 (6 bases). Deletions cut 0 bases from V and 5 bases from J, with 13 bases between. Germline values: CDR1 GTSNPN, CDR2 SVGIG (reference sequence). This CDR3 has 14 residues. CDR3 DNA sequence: TGTGCCTGGAGTGTATTGGGGGGCGCTACTGAAGCTTTCTTT. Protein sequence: CAWSVLGGATEAFF.

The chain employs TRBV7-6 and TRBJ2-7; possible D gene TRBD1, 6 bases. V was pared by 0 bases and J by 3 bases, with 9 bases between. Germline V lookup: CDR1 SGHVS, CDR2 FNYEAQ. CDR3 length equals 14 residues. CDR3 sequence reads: CASSLAPDSYEQYF. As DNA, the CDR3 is TGTGCCAGCAGCTTAGCTCCGGACAGCTACGAGCAGTACTTC.

The CDR3 sequence is CASSQQGMMNTEAFF. CDR3 DNA: TGTGCCAGCAGCCAACAGGGGATGATGAACACTGAAGCTTTCTTT. The chain is built from TRBV6-5 and TRBJ1-1; 7 bases are a match to TRBD1. Looked up from germline, CDR1 is MNHEY and CDR2 is SVGAGI. The length of the CDR3 is 15 residues. With V trimmed by 6 bases and J by 0 bases, 7 bases remained unmatched.

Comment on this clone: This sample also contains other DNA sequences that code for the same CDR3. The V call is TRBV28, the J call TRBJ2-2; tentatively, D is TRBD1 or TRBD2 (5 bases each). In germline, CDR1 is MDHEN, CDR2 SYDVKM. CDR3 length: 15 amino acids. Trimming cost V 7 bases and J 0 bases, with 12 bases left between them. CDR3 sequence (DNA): TGTGCCAGCACCTGGGACGCTACGAACACCGGGGAGCTGTTTTTT. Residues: CASTWDATNTGELFF. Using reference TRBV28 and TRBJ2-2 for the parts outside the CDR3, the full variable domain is DVKVTQSSRYLVKRTGEKVFLECVQDMDHENMFWYRQDPGLGLRLIYFSYDVKMKEKGDIPEGYSVSREKKERFSLILESASTNQTSMYLCASTWDATNTGELFFGEGSRLTVL.

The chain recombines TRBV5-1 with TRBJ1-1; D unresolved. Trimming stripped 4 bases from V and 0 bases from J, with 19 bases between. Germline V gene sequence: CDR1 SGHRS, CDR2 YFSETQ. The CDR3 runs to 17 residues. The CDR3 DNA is TGCGCCAGCAGCATCGTTGGTGTCGGAGGGATGAACACTGAAGCTTTCTTT. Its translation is CASSIVGVGGMNTEAFF. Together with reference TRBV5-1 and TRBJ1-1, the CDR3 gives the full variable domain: KAGVTQTPRYLIKTRGQQVTLSCSPISGHRSVSWYQQTPGQGLQFLFEYFSETQRNKGNFPGRFSGRQFSNSRSEMNVSTLELGDSALYLCASSIVGVGGMNTEAFFGQGTRLTVV.

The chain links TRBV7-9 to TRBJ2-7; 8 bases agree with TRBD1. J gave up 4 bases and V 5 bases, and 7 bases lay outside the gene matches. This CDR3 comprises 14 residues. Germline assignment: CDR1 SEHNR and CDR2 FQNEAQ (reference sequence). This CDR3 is CASSAPGGWYEQYF. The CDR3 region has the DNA TGTGCCAGCAGCGCGCCAGGGGGCTGGTACGAGCAGTACTTC. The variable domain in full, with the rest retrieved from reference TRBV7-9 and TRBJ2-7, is DTGVSQNPRHKITKRGQNVTFRCDPISEHNRLYWYRQTLGQGPEFLTYFQNEAQLEKSRLLSDRFSAERPKGSFSTLEIQRTEQGDSAMYLCASSAPGGWYEQYFGPGTRLTVT.

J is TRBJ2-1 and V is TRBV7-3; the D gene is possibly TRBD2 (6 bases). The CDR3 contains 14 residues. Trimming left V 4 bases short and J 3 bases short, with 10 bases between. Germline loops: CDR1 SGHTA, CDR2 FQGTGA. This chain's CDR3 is CASSSFGGYNEQFF. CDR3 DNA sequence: TGTGCCAGCAGCTCCTTCGGGGGCTACAATGAGCAGTTCTTC.

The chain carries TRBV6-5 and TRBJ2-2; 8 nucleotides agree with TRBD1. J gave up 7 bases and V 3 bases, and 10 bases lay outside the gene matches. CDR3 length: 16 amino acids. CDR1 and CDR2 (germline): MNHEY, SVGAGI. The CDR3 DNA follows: TGTGCCAGCAGTTATTGGACAGGGAGGTTTGTCGGGGAGCTGTTTTTT. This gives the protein CASSYWTGRFVGELFF.

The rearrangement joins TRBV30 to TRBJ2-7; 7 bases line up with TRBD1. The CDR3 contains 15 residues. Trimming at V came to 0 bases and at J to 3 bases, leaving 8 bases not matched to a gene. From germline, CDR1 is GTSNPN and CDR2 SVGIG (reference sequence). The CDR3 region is CAWSVPRQGIYEQYF. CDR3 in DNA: TGTGCCTGGAGTGTACCCCGACAGGGTATCTACGAGCAGTACTTC.

Written as DNA, the CDR3 is TGTGCCAGCAGCTTAGATGCGGGGGTTGGGGCCAACGTCCTGACTTTC. This codes for CASSLDAGVGANVLTF. The chain couples TRBV11-2 to TRBJ2-6, with 7 bases fitting TRBD2. CDR3 length: 16 amino acids. J lost 3 bases, V lost 0 bases, and 2 bases had no gene match. Germline V lookup: CDR1 SGHAT, CDR2 FQNNGV.

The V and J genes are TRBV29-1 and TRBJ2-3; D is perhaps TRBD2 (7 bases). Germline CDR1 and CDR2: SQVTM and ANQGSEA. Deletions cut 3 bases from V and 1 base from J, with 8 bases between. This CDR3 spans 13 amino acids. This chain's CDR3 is CSVDGGRTDTQYF. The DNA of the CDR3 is TGCAGCGTTGACGGGGGGCGCACAGATACGCAGTATTTT.

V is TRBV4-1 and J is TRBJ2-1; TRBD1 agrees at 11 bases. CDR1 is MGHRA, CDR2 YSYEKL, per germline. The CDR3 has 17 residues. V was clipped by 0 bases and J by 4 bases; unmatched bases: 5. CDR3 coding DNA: TGCGCCAGCAGCCAAGAGACCGGGACAGGGGGATACAATGAGCAGTTCTTC. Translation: CASSQETGTGGYNEQFF.